This T cell receptor (beta chain) stems from a study of cytomegalovirus exposure and HLA in healthy donors. This PCR relied on a set of 60 Vbeta primers and 13 Jbeta primers. Here immunoSEQ multiplex PCR was the method, and the copy in TCRdb shows in-frame clones only, minus some. The repertoire holds some 98,000 clones, with less than 80% as singletons. V was cut by 5 bases and J by 1 base, with 14 bases left in between. Germline loops: CDR1 GTSNPN, CDR2 SVGIG (reference sequence). The CDR3 length is 14 residues. The chain has TRBV30 and TRBJ2-5, with D possibly matching TRBD1 (6 bases). The receptor was isolated from a man between 35 and 55 years old in good health and CMV-seronegative. Material for sequencing was PBMCs. CDR3 sequence reads: CAWARGGSQETQYF. The DNA for the CDR3 is TGTGCCTGGGCTCGAGGGGGAAGCCAAGAGACCCAGTACTTC.